The rows below give T cell receptor beta chains drawn from one sample of a study of cytomegalovirus exposure and HLA in healthy donors. Using immunoSEQ multiplex PCR, the repertoire was profiled, and TCRdb retains in-frame clones only, with some absent. The repertoire holds about 75,000 clones, with around 80% as singletons. Sequenced: PBMCs. The receptors shown here come from a man between 65 and 85 years old in good health and CMV-seropositive. CDR3s leave out the opening cysteine and the closing phenylalanine or tryptophan. Fields, in order: V gene, CDR3 protein.

v_call: TRBV19
cdr3_aa: ASRNRGTVSYEQY

v_call: TRBV13
cdr3_aa: ASSIPGLGTGELF

v_call: TRBV5-4
cdr3_aa: ASRGTGGLDEQL

v_call: TRBV5-1
cdr3_aa: ASSLAGGQGNEKLF

v_call: TRBV28
cdr3_aa: ASRAQGFGYGYT

v_call: TRBV6-1
cdr3_aa: ASSQGLAGSYQETQY

v_call: TRBV18
cdr3_aa: ASSLGQSDEQY

v_call: TRBV7-2
cdr3_aa: ASLNVASTDTQY

v_call: TRBV29-1
cdr3_aa: SIRLASGEQY

v_call: TRBV18
cdr3_aa: ASSPGDSYEQY

v_call: TRBV7-2
cdr3_aa: ASSLTGTSHEQY

v_call: TRBV4-1
cdr3_aa: ASSQDGGPFEQY

v_call: TRBV12-5
cdr3_aa: ASARTSGRALETQY

v_call: TRBV7-2
cdr3_aa: ASSPRTGTLYEQY

v_call: TRBV6-4
cdr3_aa: ASATGTYNEQF

v_call: TRBV4-1
cdr3_aa: ASSQQTSGRAGTGELF

v_call: TRBV15
cdr3_aa: ATSLRAGYQETQY

v_call: TRBV4-3
cdr3_aa: ASSQEKDRGHEQF

v_call: TRBV5-6
cdr3_aa: ASSLLGAGQGSNTGELF

v_call: TRBV15
cdr3_aa: ATSTATRVTQPQH

v_call: TRBV9
cdr3_aa: ASCRFGDTGELF

v_call: TRBV2
cdr3_aa: ASRMGLAGGDTQY

v_call: TRBV2
cdr3_aa: ASSETGEGAQY

v_call: TRBV28
cdr3_aa: ASSEHLGTAGTDTQY

v_call: TRBV5-1
cdr3_aa: ASSYQGDYGYT

v_call: TRBV10-3
cdr3_aa: AISEGGSGGMDEQF

v_call: TRBV10-1
cdr3_aa: ASSSGTSGQY

v_call: TRBV18
cdr3_aa: ASSPPLQF

v_call: TRBV5-6
cdr3_aa: ASSPGDYGYT

v_call: TRBV9
cdr3_aa: ASSVGIGPGYEQY

v_call: TRBV14
cdr3_aa: ASSQDLSHEQY

v_call: TRBV27
cdr3_aa: ASSFREGDEQF

v_call: TRBV9
cdr3_aa: ASSAGQGNTIY

v_call: TRBV28
cdr3_aa: ASSLSGWTEAF

v_call: TRBV4-2
cdr3_aa: ASSQGPTSADTQY

v_call: TRBV10-3
cdr3_aa: AISLTGENTEAF

v_call: TRBV11-2
cdr3_aa: ASTPSQEETQY

v_call: TRBV5-1
cdr3_aa: ASSWGQGQETQY

v_call: TRBV5-1
cdr3_aa: ASSTEGAWYGYT

v_call: TRBV6-5
cdr3_aa: ASTLAGTSTDTQY

v_call: TRBV4-1
cdr3_aa: ASSTRDSYAYEQY

v_call: TRBV5-1
cdr3_aa: ASGPTATNEKLF

v_call: TRBV4-3
cdr3_aa: ASSQDRVGRAPYGYT

v_call: TRBV10-3
cdr3_aa: AISESTQGNYGYT

v_call: TRBV9
cdr3_aa: ASKAGGATTDTQY

v_call: TRBV21-1
cdr3_aa: ASSKVATLAGCSYEQY

v_call: TRBV19
cdr3_aa: ASSPQGLNTEAF

v_call: TRBV4-1
cdr3_aa: ASSPRLAGGLDEQF

v_call: TRBV19
cdr3_aa: ASSSDRGRNTQY

v_call: TRBV5-4
cdr3_aa: ASSFEQGATEAF

v_call: TRBV7-2
cdr3_aa: ASSLVRGGYT

v_call: TRBV19
cdr3_aa: ASKEELNTEAF

v_call: TRBV14
cdr3_aa: ASSQGLGGEQF